One and the same sample provided the 14 T cell receptor beta chains below, sequenced in a study of cytomegalovirus exposure and HLA in healthy donors. PCR primers comprised 60 Vbeta and 13 Jbeta primers. Some clones are missing from TCRdb's copy, which holds only in-frame ones; the method was immunoSEQ multiplex PCR. Of 190,000 or so clones detected, more than 75% appear once; the ten largest clones hold 6% to 8%. What was sequenced was PBMCs. The receptors come from a woman aged 50 to 65 in good health and CMV-seropositive.

The chain links TRBV19 to TRBJ1-2; 7 bases agree with TRBD1. The V segment lost 6 bases and the J segment 5 bases; nucleotides outside the gene matches: 9. Germline assignment: CDR1 LNHDA and CDR2 SQIVND (reference sequence). This CDR3 region has 14 residues. As DNA, the CDR3 is TGTGCCAGTAGCATGGGACAGAACATTTATGGCTACACCTTC. This codes for CASSMGQNIYGYTF.

This chain connects TRBV10-1 to TRBJ2-1, with D possibly TRBD2 on 7 matching bases. The V gene's germline CDR1 is WNHNN and CDR2 SYGVQD (reference sequence). This CDR3 region has 15 residues. Trimming removed 3 bases from V and 4 bases from J, with 13 bases in between. The CDR3 reads CASSEGGGRYNEQFF. CDR3 in DNA: TGCGCCAGCAGTGAAGGGGGAGGGCGTTACAATGAGCAGTTCTTC.

This chain joins TRBV6-5 and TRBJ2-2, with 10 bases lining up with TRBD1. CDR3 length equals 12 residues. Germline trimming cut 6 bases from V and 10 bases from J; bases unmatched to any gene: 2. CDR1 and CDR2 (germline): MNHEY, SVGAGI. The DNA for the CDR3 is TGTGCCAGCAGGACAGGGGGCTTGGAGCTGTTTTTT. Protein sequence: CASRTGGLELFF.

This chain links TRBV7-2 with TRBJ2-7; D not resolved. Between the trimmed V and J ends, which lost 1 base and 3 bases, there was a span of 10 bases. Per germline, CDR1 SGHTA and CDR2 FQGNSA. There are 14 residues in the CDR3. The CDR3: CASSLVPVVYEQYF. CDR3 nucleotides: TGTGCCAGCAGCTTAGTTCCAGTGGTCTACGAGCAGTACTTC. Combining the CDR3 with reference TRBV7-2 and TRBJ2-7 gives the whole variable domain GAGVSQSPSNKVTEKGKDVELRCDPISGHTALYWYRQSLGQGLEFLIYFQGNSAPDKSGLPSDRFSAERTGGSVSTLTIQRTQQEDSAVYLCASSLVPVVYEQYFGPGTRLTVT.

CDR3: CASTERTRNEQFF. CDR3 bases: TGTGCCAGTACCGAGCGAACGCGAAATGAGCAGTTCTTC. The chain recombines TRBV19 with TRBJ2-1; no reliable D call. There are 13 residues in the CDR3. Germline CDR1 LNHDA, CDR2 SQIVND (reference sequence). Trimming pared 7 bases from V and 7 bases from J, leaving 14 bases between.

A few counts support this clone. V usage is TRBV5-1 and J usage is TRBJ2-4; perhaps TRBD1 as D (5 bases). The V and J ends lost 2 bases and 8 bases respectively, with 11 bases between them. There are 13 residues in the CDR3. The germline V gene encodes CDR1 SGHRS and CDR2 YFSETQ. The CDR3 protein is CASSLDIGDIQYF. The CDR3 DNA sequence: TGCGCCAGCAGCTTAGACATAGGGGACATTCAGTACTTC.

V and J are TRBV2 and TRBJ2-5; 9 nucleotides agree with TRBD1. The J call could be wrong; TRBJ2-7 is a better fit for the DNA end. The length of the CDR3 is 13 residues. Per the germline V gene, CDR1 is SNHLY and CDR2 is FYNNEI. CDR3: CASRGQGFGEQYF. The CDR3, as DNA: TGTGCCAGCAGAGGACAGGGGTTCGGCGAGCAGTACTTC.

V usage is TRBV7-9 and J usage is TRBJ1-4; 7 bases agree with TRBD1. J lost 11 bases, V lost 3 bases, and 12 bases had no gene match. This CDR3 spans 15 amino acids. CDR1 and CDR2 (germline): SEHNR, FQNEAQ (reference sequence). The CDR3 loop is CASSLLTGELVKLFF. CDR3 sequence (DNA): TGTGCCAGCAGCTTGCTTACAGGGGAACTGGTTAAACTGTTTTTT.

V and J are TRBV11-2 and TRBJ2-7, with 7 bases that match TRBD2. J gave up 9 bases and V 1 base, and 9 bases lay outside the gene matches. CDR1 is SGHAT, CDR2 FQNNGV, per germline. The CDR3 loop spans 14 amino acids. CDR3 sequence reads: CASSLGTRTGGQYF. CDR3 in DNA: TGTGCCAGCAGCTTAGGGACTAGGACGGGGGGGCAGTACTTC.

J is TRBJ1-1 and V is TRBV30; D not certain. V was clipped by 0 bases and J by 4 bases, with 6 bases between them. The CDR3 runs to 12 residues. The V gene's germline CDR1 is GTSNPN and CDR2 SVGIG (reference sequence). CDR3 in amino acids: CAWSVGSTEAFF. CDR3 nucleotide sequence: TGTGCCTGGAGTGTCGGTTCCACTGAAGCTTTCTTT.

The chain recombines TRBV5-1 with TRBJ1-1, with D maybe TRBD1 (5 bases). Germline V gene sequence: CDR1 SGHRS, CDR2 YFSETQ. This CDR3 spans 14 amino acids. V shed 0 bases and J shed 4 bases, with 10 bases lying between them. CDR3 DNA sequence: TGCGCCAGCAGCTTGGTAGGGGTTGCCACTGAAGCTTTCTTT. Translating gives CASSLVGVATEAFF.

The V and J genes are TRBV5-1 and TRBJ2-1; 7 bases fit TRBD1. Trimming removed 2 bases from V and 2 bases from J; junction bases left unmatched: 4. The CDR3 contains 15 residues. Germline CDR1 and CDR2: SGHRS and YFSETQ. The CDR3 coding sequence is TGCGCCAGCAGCTTAAACACAGGGGCCTACAATGAGCAGTTCTTC. This codes for CASSLNTGAYNEQFF.

The chain links TRBV7-2 to TRBJ2-7, with TRBD1 matching 12 bases. The CDR3 has 15 amino acids. The J segment lost 6 bases and the V segment lost 0 bases, leaving 3 bases of the junction unmatched. The germline V gene has CDR1 SGHTA and CDR2 FQGNSA. CDR3 in DNA: TGTGCCAGCAGCTTAGCGCAGGGACAGGGGGCCGAGCAGTACTTC. This translates into CASSLAQGQGAEQYF.

The CDR3 protein is CATSTASFNSPLHF. CDR3 nucleotides: TGTGCCACCTCGACAGCTAGTTTCAATTCACCCCTCCACTTT. The V and J genes are TRBV7-2 and TRBJ1-6; weak D call: TRBD1 (5 bases). Germline CDR1 reads SGHTA; CDR2 reads FQGNSA. This CDR3 spans 14 amino acids. Trimming cost V 10 bases and J 7 bases, with 17 bases left between them. The whole variable domain, filled in from reference TRBV7-2 and TRBJ1-6, reads GAGVSQSPSNKVTEKGKDVELRCDPISGHTALYWYRQSLGQGLEFLIYFQGNSAPDKSGLPSDRFSAERTGGSVSTLTIQRTQQEDSAVYLCATSTASFNSPLHFGNGTRLTVT.